The text below deals with one T cell receptor beta chain. The entry originates in a study of response to subunit inactivated influenza vaccine. TCRdb re-called the RT-PCR reads through MiXCR, storing one row per CDR3 protein. The sample has roughly 620,000 distinct CDR3 sequences, about 11% seen once. The CDR3 runs 15 residues. Trimming removed 5 bases from V and 0 bases from J; junction bases left unmatched: 7. CDR1 and CDR2 (germline): SGHVS, FQNEAQ. In addition, the sample was reused for a study of T cells expressing NK-cell markers. That source adds: UMIs were included in TCR beta cDNA generated by 5'RACE template switching.

The clonotype comes from a man aged 50 to 59 who received an inactivated influenza vaccine. The sequencing here drew on PBMCs from blood, taken on the day of vaccination. V gene TRBV7-8 combines with J gene TRBJ2-7; TRBD2 aligns across 7 bases. CDR3 amino acids: CASSPIGRSSYEQYF. CDR3 nucleotide sequence: TGTGCCAGCAGCCCAATCGGGAGGAGCTCCTACGAGCAGTACTTC.